Shown below are 3 T cell receptor beta chains from a single sample sequenced in a study of OX40 agonist ivuxolimab in advanced cancers. TCRdb's copy holds only in-frame clones and misses some; the assay was immunoSEQ multiplex PCR. The data contain 45,000 to 55,000 clones, 85% of them singletons. Material: CD4+ or CD8+ T cells sorted from blood, obtained in a trial of the OX40 agonist ivuxolimab. The source of these receptors is an adult with an advanced solid tumor such as melanoma, head and neck, liver or kidney cancer.

The gene calls are TRBV27 and TRBJ2-4, with D possibly matching TRBD1 (6 bases). V was trimmed by 5 bases and J by 5 bases, leaving 25 bases between them. The CDR3 totals 18 residues. Looked up from germline, CDR1 is MNHEY and CDR2 is SMNVEV (reference sequence). As DNA, the CDR3 is TGTGCCAGCAGTCCCCTGGCAGGGGACGGAGCGTTCCAAAACATTCAGTACTTC. It translates to CASSPLAGDGAFQNIQYF.

The chain joins TRBV28 to TRBJ2-3; the match to TRBD1 covers 7 bases. Trimming cost V 4 bases and J 6 bases; bases outside gene matches: 7. Germline V gives CDR1 MDHEN, CDR2 SYDVKM. The CDR3 runs 14 residues. The CDR3 nucleotides are TGTGCCAGCAGTTCATCCGGGACAGAGGATACGCAGTATTTT. Its protein product is CASSSSGTEDTQYF.

The chain carries TRBV7-9 and TRBJ1-1; 7 bases are shared with TRBD1. V was pared by 3 bases and J by 5 bases, with 6 bases of the junction left unmatched. Germline-derived CDR1 and CDR2 are SEHNR and FQNEAQ (reference sequence). The length of the CDR3 is 14 residues. The CDR3 spells CASSFLTQGTEAFF. The CDR3 DNA is TGTGCCAGCAGCTTCCTTACACAGGGGACTGAAGCTTTCTTT.